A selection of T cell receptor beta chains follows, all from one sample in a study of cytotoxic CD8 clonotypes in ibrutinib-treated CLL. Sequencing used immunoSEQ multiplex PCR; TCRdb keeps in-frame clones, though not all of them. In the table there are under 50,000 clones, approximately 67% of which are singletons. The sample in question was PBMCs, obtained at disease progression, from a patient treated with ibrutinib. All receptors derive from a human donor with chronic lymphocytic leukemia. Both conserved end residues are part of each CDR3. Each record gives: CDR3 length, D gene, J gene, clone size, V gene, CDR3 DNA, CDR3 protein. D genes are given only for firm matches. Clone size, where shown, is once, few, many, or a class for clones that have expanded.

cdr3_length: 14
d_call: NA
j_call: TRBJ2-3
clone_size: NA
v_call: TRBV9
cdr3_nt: TGTGCCAGCAGCGTAGAGCGCAGCACAGATACGCAGTATTTT
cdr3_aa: CASSVERSTDTQYF

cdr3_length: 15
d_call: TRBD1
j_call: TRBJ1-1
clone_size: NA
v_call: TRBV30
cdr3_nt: TGTGCCTGGTCACCGGGACAGGGGGGTTGGACTGAAGCTTTCTTT
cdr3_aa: CAWSPGQGGWTEAFF

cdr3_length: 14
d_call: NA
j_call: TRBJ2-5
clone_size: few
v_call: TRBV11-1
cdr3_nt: TGTGCCAGCAGCCCTAGTGGAAGCCAAGAGACCCAGTACTTC
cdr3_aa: CASSPSGSQETQYF

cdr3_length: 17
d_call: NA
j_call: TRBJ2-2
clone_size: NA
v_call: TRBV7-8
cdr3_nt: TGTGCCAGCTTTCCCCGACGGGCACTCACAGGCACCGGGGAGCTGTTTTTT
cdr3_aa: CASFPRRALTGTGELFF

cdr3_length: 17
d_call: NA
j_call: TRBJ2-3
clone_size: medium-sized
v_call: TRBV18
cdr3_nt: TGTGCCAGCTCACCACCGTCGGGAGCTACCTTCCCAGATACGCAGTATTTT
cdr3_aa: CASSPPSGATFPDTQYF

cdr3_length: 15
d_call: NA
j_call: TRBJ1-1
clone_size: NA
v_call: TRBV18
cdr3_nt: TGTGCCAGCTCACCACCGACGGGGGCTCACACTGAAGCTTTCTTT
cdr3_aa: CASSPPTGAHTEAFF

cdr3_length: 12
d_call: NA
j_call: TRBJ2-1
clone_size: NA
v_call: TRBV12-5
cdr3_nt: TGTGCTAGTGGGTTTGAGGTATATGAGCAGTTCTTC
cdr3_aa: CASGFEVYEQFF

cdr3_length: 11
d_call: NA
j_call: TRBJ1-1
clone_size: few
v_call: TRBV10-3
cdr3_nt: TGTGCCATCACTAGGGACTTGGGGGCTTTCTTT
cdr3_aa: CAITRDLGAFF

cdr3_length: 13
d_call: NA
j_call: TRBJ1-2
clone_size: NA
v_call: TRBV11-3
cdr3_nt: TGTGCCAGCAGCTTAGGTGGGCTCTATGGCTACACCTTC
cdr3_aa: CASSLGGLYGYTF

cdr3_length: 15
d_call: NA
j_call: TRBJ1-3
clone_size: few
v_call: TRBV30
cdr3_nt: TGTGCCTGGAGTATCGGCCAACCGGGAGGAAACACCATATATTTT
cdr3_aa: CAWSIGQPGGNTIYF

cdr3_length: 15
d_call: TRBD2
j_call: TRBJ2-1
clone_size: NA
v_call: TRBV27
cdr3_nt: TGTGCCAGCAGTCCGTGGGGGGGATCCTACAATGAGCAGTTCTTC
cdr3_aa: CASSPWGGSYNEQFF

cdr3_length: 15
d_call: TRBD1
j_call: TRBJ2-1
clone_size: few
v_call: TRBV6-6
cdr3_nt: TGTGCCAGCAGTTCCGGACAGGGTTGGGACAATGAGCAGTTCTTC
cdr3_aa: CASSSGQGWDNEQFF

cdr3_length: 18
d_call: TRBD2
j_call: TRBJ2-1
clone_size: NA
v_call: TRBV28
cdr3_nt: TGTGCCAGCACGACTAGCGGGATATTCTCGGCGCCGTCATTCGAGCAGTTCTTC
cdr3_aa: CASTTSGIFSAPSFEQFF

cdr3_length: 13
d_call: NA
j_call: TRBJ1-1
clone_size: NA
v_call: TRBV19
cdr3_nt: TGTGCCAGTAGTAGGAGGGAGAACACTGAAGCTTTCTTT
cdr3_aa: CASSRRENTEAFF

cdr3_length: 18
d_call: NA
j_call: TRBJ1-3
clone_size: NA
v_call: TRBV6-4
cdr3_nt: TGTGCCAGCAGTGACCAGGACAGTTTCACCAACTCTGGAAACACCATATATTTT
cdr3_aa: CASSDQDSFTNSGNTIYF

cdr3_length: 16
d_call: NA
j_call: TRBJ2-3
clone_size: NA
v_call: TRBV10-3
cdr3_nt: TGTGCCATCAGTGAGTCTCACACAACTAGCACAGATACGCAGTATTTT
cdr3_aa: CAISESHTTSTDTQYF

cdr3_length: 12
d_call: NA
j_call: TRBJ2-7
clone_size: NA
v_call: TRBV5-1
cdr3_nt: TGCGCCAGCAGCTTGCAGGGCTACGAGCAGTACTTC
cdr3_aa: CASSLQGYEQYF

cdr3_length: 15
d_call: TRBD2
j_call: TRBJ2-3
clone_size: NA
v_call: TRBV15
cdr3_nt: TGTGCCACCAGTCGGGTAGCGGGAGCCGCAGATACGCAGTATTTT
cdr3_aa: CATSRVAGAADTQYF

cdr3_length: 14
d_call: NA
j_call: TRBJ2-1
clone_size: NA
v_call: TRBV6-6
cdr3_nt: TGTGCCAGCAGTTACTCGTCCAGGGGCGGAGAGCAGTTCTTC
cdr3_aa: CASSYSSRGGEQFF

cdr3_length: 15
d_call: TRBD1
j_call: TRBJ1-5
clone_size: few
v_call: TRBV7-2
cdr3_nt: TGTGCCAGCAGCTTCGACAGGGGGCCTTGGCAGCCCCAGCATTTT
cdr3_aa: CASSFDRGPWQPQHF

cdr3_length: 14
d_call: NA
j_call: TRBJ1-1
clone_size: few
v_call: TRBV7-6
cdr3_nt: TGTGCCAGCAGCTTATCGAATCTCAACACTGAAGCTTTCTTT
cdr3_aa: CASSLSNLNTEAFF

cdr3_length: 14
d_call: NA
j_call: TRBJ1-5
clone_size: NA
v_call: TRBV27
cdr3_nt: TGTGCCAGCAGCGGACAGTTTCTCAATCAGCCCCAGCATTTT
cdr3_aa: CASSGQFLNQPQHF

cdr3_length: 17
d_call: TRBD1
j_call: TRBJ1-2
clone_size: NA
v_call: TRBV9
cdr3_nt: TGTGCCAGCAGCCAGGGACAGGGTTTTGCGCTTAACTATGGCTACACCTTC
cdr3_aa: CASSQGQGFALNYGYTF

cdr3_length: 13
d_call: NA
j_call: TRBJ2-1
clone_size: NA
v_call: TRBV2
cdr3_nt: TGTGCCACCACGGGGTCCCGATACAATGAGCAGTTCTTC
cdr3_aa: CATTGSRYNEQFF

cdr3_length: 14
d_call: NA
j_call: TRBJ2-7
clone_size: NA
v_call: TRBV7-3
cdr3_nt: TGTGCCAGAAGCAATAAACCCCCACGGGACGGGCAGTACTTC
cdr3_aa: CARSNKPPRDGQYF

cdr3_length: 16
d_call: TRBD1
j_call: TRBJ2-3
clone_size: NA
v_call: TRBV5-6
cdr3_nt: TGTGCCAGCAGCAGACAGGGTCATCACGGCACAGATACGCAGTATTTT
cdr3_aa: CASSRQGHHGTDTQYF

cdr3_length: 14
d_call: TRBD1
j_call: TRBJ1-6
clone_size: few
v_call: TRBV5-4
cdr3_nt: TGTGCCAGCAGTAGGGACAGGGATCAGTCACCCCTCCACTTT
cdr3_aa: CASSRDRDQSPLHF

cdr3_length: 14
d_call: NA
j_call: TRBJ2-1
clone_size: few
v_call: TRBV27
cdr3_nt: TGTGCCAGCGGTGTAGGGACTTTATACAATGAGCAGTTCTTC
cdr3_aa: CASGVGTLYNEQFF

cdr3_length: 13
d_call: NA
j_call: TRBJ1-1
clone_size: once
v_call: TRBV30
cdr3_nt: TGTGCCTGGAGGGCAACAGGGAACACTGAAGCTTTCTTT
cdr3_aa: CAWRATGNTEAFF

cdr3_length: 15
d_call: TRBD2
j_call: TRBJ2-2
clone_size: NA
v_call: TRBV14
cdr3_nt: TGTGCCAGCCGTTCTAGCGGGAGGGCCCGAGGGGAGCTGTTTTTT
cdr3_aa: CASRSSGRARGELFF

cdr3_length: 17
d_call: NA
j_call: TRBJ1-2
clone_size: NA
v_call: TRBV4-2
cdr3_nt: TGTGCCAGCAGCCCAACCCAAGCGACAGGAACAAACTATGGCTACACCTTC
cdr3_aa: CASSPTQATGTNYGYTF

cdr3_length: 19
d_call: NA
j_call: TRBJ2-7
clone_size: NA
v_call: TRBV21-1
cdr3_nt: TGTGCCAGCAGCAAAGAGGGACAGGGGAGGGCTAGCGGCTCCTACGAGCAGTACTTC
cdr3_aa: CASSKEGQGRASGSYEQYF

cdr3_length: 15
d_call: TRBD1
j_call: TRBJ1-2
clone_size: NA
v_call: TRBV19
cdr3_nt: TGTGCCAGTCGGGACAGGATGAATACTAACTATGGCTACACCTTC
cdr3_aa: CASRDRMNTNYGYTF

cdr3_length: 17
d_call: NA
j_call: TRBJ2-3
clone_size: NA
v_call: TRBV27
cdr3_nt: TGTGCCAGCAGGGCTCCTCGACTCACCCGGCGCACAGATACGCAGTATTTT
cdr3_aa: CASRAPRLTRRTDTQYF

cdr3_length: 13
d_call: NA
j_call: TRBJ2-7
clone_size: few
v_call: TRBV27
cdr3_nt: TGTGCCAGTACAGACCCCCGCTCCTACGAGCAGTACTTC
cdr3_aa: CASTDPRSYEQYF

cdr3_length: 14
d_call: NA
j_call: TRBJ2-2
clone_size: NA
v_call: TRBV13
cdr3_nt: TGTGCCAGCAGCTTAGCCCTTCACACCGGGGAGCTGTTTTTT
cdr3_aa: CASSLALHTGELFF

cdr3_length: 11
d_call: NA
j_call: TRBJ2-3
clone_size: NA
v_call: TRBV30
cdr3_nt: TGTGCCTGGAGTGTACTTAATACGCAGTATTTT
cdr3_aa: CAWSVLNTQYF

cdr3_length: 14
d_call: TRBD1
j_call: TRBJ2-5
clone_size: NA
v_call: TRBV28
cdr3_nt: TGTGCCAGCCCCGCGGGACAGGGGGCAGAGACCCAGTACTTC
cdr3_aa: CASPAGQGAETQYF

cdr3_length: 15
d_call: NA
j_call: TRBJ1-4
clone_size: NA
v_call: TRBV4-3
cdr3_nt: TGCGCCAGCAGCCAAGACTGGACCCCGAGAGAAAAACTATTTTTT
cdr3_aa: CASSQDWTPREKLFF

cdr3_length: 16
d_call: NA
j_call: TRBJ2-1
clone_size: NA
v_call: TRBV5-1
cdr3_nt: TGCGCCAGCAGCTCGGACGGGACATTCGAAACAGATGAGCAGTTCTTC
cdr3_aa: CASSSDGTFETDEQFF